The 7 T cell receptor beta chains below all came from one sample that was sequenced in a study of cytotoxic CD8 clonotypes in ibrutinib-treated CLL. Produced via immunoSEQ multiplex PCR; TCRdb's table is partial and in-frame only. This table has 90,000 to 150,000 clones, under 70% appearing once. Source: PBMCs, taken after 24 months of ibrutinib treatment. All receptors derive from a human donor with chronic lymphocytic leukemia.

This chain links TRBV30 with TRBJ1-1; D unclear. Germline CDR1 and CDR2: GTSNPN and SVGIG (reference sequence). The V end was cut by 5 bases, the J end by 5 bases, with 12 bases between. This CDR3 spans 12 amino acids. Here the CDR3 DNA reads TGTGCCTGGTCCGGGCGAAGGACTGAAGCTTTCTTT. Residues: CAWSGRRTEAFF.

The CDR3 coding sequence is TGTGCCAGCAGCCTGCGGAACACCGGGGAGCTGTTTTTT. Translation: CASSLRNTGELFF. The chain is built from TRBV7-3 and TRBJ2-2, with no clear D. Germline CDR1 reads SGHTA; CDR2 reads FQGTGA. The CDR3 consists of 13 residues. Trimming pared 5 bases from V and 1 base from J, leaving 5 bases between.

The chain recombines TRBV7-3 with TRBJ2-7; D call uncertain. Germline V gene data show CDR1 as SGHTA and CDR2 as FQGTGA. Trimming removed 1 base at V and 6 bases at J, with 10 bases between. This CDR3 comprises 13 residues. The CDR3 DNA follows: TGTGCCAGCAGCTTAAACGCTAAGGGCGAGCAGTACTTC. Protein sequence: CASSLNAKGEQYF.

The rearrangement links TRBV6-5 to TRBJ1-5; D remains ambiguous. Between the trimmed V and J ends, which lost 3 bases and 7 bases, there was a span of 13 bases. The length of the CDR3 is 14 residues. Germline loops: CDR1 MNHEY, CDR2 SVGAGI. The CDR3 is CASSYGGEGQPQHF. The DNA for the CDR3 is TGTGCCAGCAGTTATGGTGGAGAAGGGCAGCCCCAGCATTTT.

J is TRBJ1-1 and V is TRBV2; D may be TRBD1 (6 bases). There are 12 residues in the CDR3. CDR1 SNHLY and CDR2 FYNNEI come from the germline V gene. The germline V and J ends were trimmed by 3 bases and 6 bases, with 8 bases remaining between them. As DNA, the CDR3 is TGTGCCAGCAGTGAGGGGGGCCCTGAAGCTTTCTTT. Translating it yields CASSEGGPEAFF.

The rearrangement links TRBV27 to TRBJ1-1, with 7 bases lining up with TRBD1. The CDR3 spans 13 residues. Trimming cost V 6 bases and J 8 bases; bases outside gene matches: 9. Per the germline V gene, CDR1 is MNHEY and CDR2 is SMNVEV (reference sequence). The CDR3 loop is CASRTPGTEEAFF. The CDR3 DNA sequence: TGTGCCAGCAGAACACCCGGGACAGAAGAAGCTTTCTTT.

The J gene is TRBJ1-1, the V gene TRBV30; D unresolved. The germline V and J ends were trimmed by 7 bases and 1 base, with 10 bases remaining between them. CDR3 length equals 12 residues. CDR1 is GTSNPN and CDR2 is SVGIG in the germline V gene (reference sequence). The CDR3, as DNA: TGTGCCTATACCCAGAAGAACACTGAAGCTTTCTTT. Protein product: CAYTQKNTEAFF.